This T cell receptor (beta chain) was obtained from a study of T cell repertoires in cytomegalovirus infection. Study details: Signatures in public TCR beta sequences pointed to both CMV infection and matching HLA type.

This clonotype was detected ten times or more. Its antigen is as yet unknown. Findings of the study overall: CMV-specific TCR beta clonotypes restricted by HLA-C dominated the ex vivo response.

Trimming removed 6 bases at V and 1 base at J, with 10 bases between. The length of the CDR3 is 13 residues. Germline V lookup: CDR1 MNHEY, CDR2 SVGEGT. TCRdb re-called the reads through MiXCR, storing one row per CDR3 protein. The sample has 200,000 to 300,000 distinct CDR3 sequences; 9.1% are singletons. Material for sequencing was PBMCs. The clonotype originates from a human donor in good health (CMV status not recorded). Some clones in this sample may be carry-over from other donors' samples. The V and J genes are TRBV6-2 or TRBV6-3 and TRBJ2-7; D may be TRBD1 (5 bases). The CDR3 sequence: CASRETVSYEQYF. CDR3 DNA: TGTGCCAGCAGGGAGACAGTTTCCTACGAGCAGTACTTC.